This T cell receptor beta chain emerged from a study of blood T cell repertoires in COVID-19. About the study: Some COVID-19 samples were acute and others convalescent; all came from the United States, Italy and Spain. Sample material is recorded as cDNA or gDNA derived from T cells, B-cell-depleted T cells, or PBMCs.

Authors' methods: Estimation of nucleated cell counts relied on the amplification of reference gene primers. Only in-frame clones appear in the TCRdb table, and some are missing; sequencing was by immunoSEQ multiplex PCR. The V and J calls and the clone size are those of that table, but D and trimming were determined from the DNA. Of approximately 77,000 clones listed, roughly 85% are singletons. Germline-derived CDR1 and CDR2 are LGHDT and YNNKEL (reference sequence). Trimming shortened V by 3 bases and J by 4 bases, and 16 bases separated the two germline ends. CDR3 size: 15 residues. The chain combines TRBV3-1 (or the pseudogene TRBV3-2) with TRBJ2-7; D unresolved. This TCR derives from a man under 40 with acute or convalescent COVID-19. The specimen was peripheral blood. The CDR3 bases are TGTGCCAGCAGCCAGGTTAGCTCGCTCTGGTACGAGCAGTACGTC. Translating it yields CASSQVSSLWYEQYV.